The 32 T cell receptor beta chains listed next were all sequenced from one sample in a study of blood T cells in healthy people across ages. Primers used in a second PCR of roughly 6 to 12 cycles were a sample-barcoded 5' primer and a J-beta primer mix. Via MiXCR, TCRdb re-called the 5' RACE reads, giving one row per CDR3 protein. This table has roughly 800,000 distinct CDR3 sequences, roughly 25% appearing once. Separately, the same data were catalogued under a study of T cells of mothers and their children.

Sequencing input: blood. The source of these receptors is a boy younger than 18 in good health.

CDR3 nucleotides: TGCAGTGCAGATCAGCCCTCTCGGGGGAGCACAGATACGCAGTATTTT. This encodes CSADQPSRGSTDTQYF. This chain connects TRBV20-1 to TRBJ2-3; a possible D gene is TRBD2 (6 bases). Germline V gives CDR1 DFQATT, CDR2 SNEGSKA (reference sequence). The V end was cut by 6 bases, the J end by 0 bases, with 19 bases between. The CDR3 contains 16 residues.

The chain uses TRBV10-3 and TRBJ1-6, with 7 bases aligning to TRBD1. In germline, CDR1 is ENHRY, CDR2 SYGVKD. With 6 bases clipped from V and 14 bases from J, the junction kept 7 bases outside the gene matches. The CDR3 sequence is 12 residues long. The CDR3: CAISQGGISLHF. The CDR3 DNA is TGTGCCATCAGCCAGGGGGGGATCTCCCTCCACTTT.

The chain recombines TRBV20-1 with TRBJ2-3; 10 positions match TRBD2. V lost 3 bases to trimming and J lost 3 bases; unmatched junction nucleotides: 9. CDR1 DFQATT and CDR2 SNEGSKA come from the germline V gene (reference sequence). The CDR3 runs 16 residues. The CDR3 region is CSASPSSGSTTDTQYF. The CDR3 bases are TGCAGTGCTAGTCCCTCTAGCGGGAGTACGACAGATACGCAGTATTTT.

This clonotype was counted ten times or more. This rearrangement joins TRBV4-3 to TRBJ2-1; TRBD2 might be the D (7 bases). V gave up 0 bases and J gave up 2 bases, with 14 bases separating them. The CDR3 totals 17 residues. The germline gives CDR1 LGHNA, CDR2 YSLEER. CDR3 loop: CASSQDGVGGPYNEQFF. The CDR3 nucleotides read TGCGCCAGCAGCCAAGATGGGGTCGGGGGGCCCTACAATGAGCAGTTCTTC.

Turning to this clonotype: An end of the junction does not agree with germline; a read error may underlie this. This chain uses TRBV19 with TRBJ2-7; D uncertain. This CDR3 region has 14 residues. The germline gives CDR1 LNHDA, CDR2 SQIVND (reference sequence). DNA for the CDR3: TGTGCCGGTAGTATCCTGGATTTGCGTCACGAGCAGTACTTC. Residues: CAGSILDLRHEQYF.

This clonotype has only a few counts. The chain has TRBV9 and TRBJ2-1; 10 bases agree with TRBD2. The J call is in doubt because the DNA end fits TRBJ2-5 better. Germline values: CDR1 SGDLS, CDR2 YYNGEE. CDR3 size: 17 residues. This CDR3 is CASSVSQRTSGKETQYF. Here the CDR3 DNA reads TGTGCCAGCAGCGTAAGTCAGAGGACTAGCGGAAAAGAGACCCAGTACTTC.

This chain connects TRBV7-9 to TRBJ2-1; D not certain. Germline CDR1 is SEHNR and CDR2 is FQNEAQ (reference sequence). V was pared by 5 bases and J by 4 bases, with 9 bases between. The CDR3 spans 13 residues. The CDR3 loop reads CASSPPAYNEQFF. CDR3 DNA sequence: TGTGCCAGCAGCCCCCCGGCTTACAATGAGCAGTTCTTC.

The V gene is TRBV4-3, the J gene TRBJ2-5; the D gene is possibly TRBD1 (5 bases). Trimming cost V 0 bases and J 4 bases, with 9 bases left between them. The CDR3 extends over 14 amino acids. CDR1 LGHNA and CDR2 YSLEER come from the germline V gene. CDR3 nucleotides: TGCGCCAGCAGCCAAGAGTGGGGCGCAGAGACCCAGTACTTC. Translated: CASSQEWGAETQYF.

The chain combines TRBV20-1 with TRBJ2-1, with D unclear. V lost 3 bases and J lost 7, with 19 bases in between. There are 15 residues in the CDR3. Germline-derived CDR1 and CDR2 are DFQATT and SNEGSKA (reference sequence). The CDR3 DNA sequence: TGCAGTGCTAGTAGGGTGTGGCCCTGGTGGAATGAGCAGTTCTTC. Its protein is CSASRVWPWWNEQFF.

This chain joins TRBV7-9 and TRBJ2-1, with D unclear. The CDR3 covers 18 residues. Between the trimmed V and J ends, which lost 1 base and 3 bases, there was a span of 19 bases. CDR1 is SEHNR, CDR2 FQNEAQ, per germline (reference sequence). The CDR3: CASSLDKYQGGDYNEQFF. The CDR3 DNA follows: TGTGCCAGCAGCTTAGACAAGTACCAAGGTGGGGACTACAATGAGCAGTTCTTC.

The V call is TRBV13, the J call TRBJ2-1, with D perhaps assigned TRBD1 or TRBD2 (5 bases each). Between the trimmed V and J ends, which lost 5 bases and 1 base, there was a span of 9 bases. This CDR3 has 14 amino acids. Germline loops: CDR1 PRHDT, CDR2 FYEKMQ (reference sequence). The CDR3 protein is CASSPGLSYNEQFF. CDR3 DNA sequence: TGTGCCAGCAGCCCGGGGCTTTCCTACAATGAGCAGTTCTTC.

This rearrangement joins TRBV12-3 or TRBV12-4 to TRBJ2-5; 8 nucleotides line up with TRBD1. The CDR3 runs 14 residues. V gave up 6 bases and J gave up 3 bases; unmatched junction bases: 6. The CDR3 is CASSTGGLEETQYF. In nucleotides, the CDR3 is TGTGCCAGCAGCACAGGGGGATTAGAAGAGACCCAGTACTTC.

The chain has TRBV5-6 and TRBJ2-7, with 10 bases matching TRBD2. The V and J ends lost 0 bases and 4 bases, in that order; junction bases with no gene match: 7. From germline, CDR1 is SGHDT and CDR2 YYEEEE. This CDR3 region has 16 residues. The CDR3 DNA is TGTGCCAGCAGCTTGGCCCTGGGACTAGCGAGATACGAGCAGTACTTC. Encoded protein: CASSLALGLARYEQYF. Variable domain in full (rest from reference TRBV5-6 and TRBJ2-7): DAGVTQSPTHLIKTRGQQVTLRCSPKSGHDTVSWYQQALGQGPQFIFQYYEEEERQRGNFPDRFSGHQFPNYSSELNVNALLLGDSALYLCASSLALGLARYEQYFGPGTRLTVT.

This clonotype was counted a few times. V usage is TRBV7-8 and J usage is TRBJ2-5, with D possibly matching TRBD1 (6 bases). Judging by the DNA end, TRBJ2-1 fits better; the J call may be wrong. The CDR3 extends over 15 amino acids. Per the germline V gene, CDR1 is SGHVS and CDR2 is FQNEAQ. CDR3 amino acids: CASSQAPGEDNEQFF. CDR3 in DNA: TGTGCCAGCAGCCAGGCGCCAGGGGAAGACAATGAGCAGTTCTTC.

The J gene is TRBJ1-1, the V gene TRBV7-2, with D hard to call. CDR3 length: 15 residues. Trimming left V 2 bases short and J 4 bases short, with 14 bases between. CDR1 SGHTA and CDR2 FQGNSA come from the germline V gene. The CDR3 loop reads CASSLTPDSPTEAFF. CDR3 bases: TGTGCCAGCAGCTTAACCCCAGATTCCCCCACTGAAGCTTTCTTT.

The chain employs TRBV9 and TRBJ2-2, with TRBD2 identical over 8 bases. The CDR3 loop spans 15 amino acids. The junction had 9 bases not matched to a gene; V was cut back by 7 bases and J by 4 bases. Germline-derived CDR1 and CDR2 are SGDLS and YYNGEE. The CDR3, as DNA: TGTGCCAGCTCGGGCCTAGCGGGTTCCACCGGGGAGCTGTTTTTT. This sequence encodes CASSGLAGSTGELFF.

The chain joins TRBV27 to TRBJ1-2; no clear D gene. Germline CDR1 and CDR2: MNHEY and SMNVEV (reference sequence). V lost 5 bases and J lost 4, with 11 bases in between. CDR3 length: 13 amino acids. CDR3 DNA sequence: TGTGCCAGCAGTGGGTTTAACGGCTATGGCTACACCTTC. It specifies CASSGFNGYGYTF.

This clonotype was picked up a small number of times. The V call is TRBV7-2, the J call TRBJ2-5; no firm D call. Between the trimmed V and J ends, which lost 1 base and 4 bases, there was a span of 13 bases. CDR1 is SGHTA and CDR2 is FQGNSA in the germline V gene. The CDR3 extends over 15 amino acids. CDR3: CASSLEGRARETQYF. The CDR3 DNA follows: TGTGCCAGCAGCTTAGAGGGTAGGGCAAGAGAGACCCAGTACTTC.

The gene calls are TRBV6-5 and TRBJ2-7; TRBD2 agrees at 7 bases. The CDR3 is 15 amino acids. V was clipped by 2 bases and J by 4 bases; unmatched bases: 8. Germline V CDR1 and CDR2: MNHEY, SVGAGI. CDR3 sequence (DNA): TGTGCCAGCAGTTACCTGGGGGGAGGGCCTTACGAGCAGTACTTC. Translating it yields CASSYLGGGPYEQYF.

This clonotype turned up a few times. V usage is TRBV2 and J usage is TRBJ2-5; TRBD1 might be the D (5 bases). Trimming cost V 6 bases and J 1 base, with 9 bases left between them. The CDR3 consists of 13 residues. Germline V gene lookup returns CDR1 SNHLY and CDR2 FYNNEI. The CDR3 reads CASRADTQETQYF. In nucleotides, the CDR3 is TGTGCCAGCAGGGCGGACACCCAAGAGACCCAGTACTTC.

The chain combines TRBV9 with TRBJ2-5; TRBD2 agrees at 8 bases. CDR3 length: 14 amino acids. The V gene end was trimmed by 4 bases and the J gene end by 11 bases; junction bases not matched to a gene: 13. CDR1 is SGDLS, CDR2 YYNGEE, per germline. The CDR3 region has the DNA TGTGCCAGCAGCAGAGATATACAAGCGGGGGAGCAGTACTTC. Translating it yields CASSRDIQAGEQYF. The full variable domain, in which reference TRBV9 and TRBJ2-5 provide the parts outside the CDR3, is DSGVTQTPKHLITATGQRVTLRCSPRSGDLSVYWYQQSLDQGLQFLIQYYNGEERAKGNILERFSAQQFPDLHSELNLSSLELGDSALYFCASSRDIQAGEQYFGPGTRLLVL.

The rearrangement links TRBV19 to TRBJ2-1; 8 bases map to TRBD1. The trim removed 7 bases at V and 3 bases at J, leaving 8 bases unmatched. There are 15 residues in the CDR3. CDR1 and CDR2 from the germline V gene are LNHDA and SQIVND (reference sequence). Here the CDR3 reads CASTRTGSGYNEQFF. CDR3 sequence (DNA): TGTGCCAGTACTAGGACAGGGTCGGGCTACAATGAGCAGTTCTTC.

This rearrangement joins TRBV27 to TRBJ2-1, with TRBD2 identical over 7 bases. The length of the CDR3 is 16 residues. V shed 3 bases and J 8 bases; nucleotides not matched to a gene: 13. Germline-derived CDR1 and CDR2 are MNHEY and SMNVEV (reference sequence). Written as DNA, the CDR3 is TGTGCCAGCAGTTTCAGCCAAACTAGCGTGGGGGATGAGCAGTTCTTC. Protein: CASSFSQTSVGDEQFF.

CDR3 sequence: CASSSTKGSSYEQYF. Written as DNA, the CDR3 is TGTGCCAGCAGCTCCACCAAAGGGAGCAGCTACGAGCAGTACTTC. V and J are TRBV28 and TRBJ2-7, with TRBD2 as a possible D gene (5 bases). Germline V CDR1 and CDR2: MDHEN, SYDVKM. V lost 6 bases to trimming and J lost 3 bases, with 18 bases between them. The CDR3 length is 15 residues.

CDR3 coding DNA: TGTGCCAGCAGCCAGGGGAGTGGACCCACTGAAGCTTTCTTT. Translating gives CASSQGSGPTEAFF. This chain joins TRBV12-3 or TRBV12-4 and TRBJ1-1, with D possibly being TRBD1 (6 bases). V shed 6 bases and J shed 4 bases, with 15 bases lying between them. The CDR3 consists of 14 residues.

This clonotype has a handful of counts. The chain carries TRBV12-3 or TRBV12-4 and TRBJ2-5; perhaps TRBD2 as D (6 bases). The CDR3 runs 12 residues. Trimming removed 5 bases at V and 9 bases at J, with 13 bases between. CDR3 sequence reads: CASSPVGEAQYF. CDR3 bases: TGTGCCAGCAGTCCCGTGGGGGAGGCCCAGTACTTC.

The rearrangement uses TRBV24-1 and TRBJ2-7, with unresolved D. The CDR3 runs to 14 residues. Trimming pared 3 bases from V and 0 bases from J, leaving 8 bases between. Germline lookup yields CDR1 KGHDR and CDR2 SFDVKD. CDR3 sequence reads: CATSDRSGSYEQYF. The CDR3 DNA follows: TGTGCCACCAGTGATAGGTCAGGCTCCTACGAGCAGTACTTC.

Turning to this clonotype: A read error may account for a junction end that differs from germline. The chain combines TRBV6-2 or TRBV6-3 with TRBJ2-3, with 7 bases identical to TRBD2. Germline CDR1 MNHEY, CDR2 SVGEGT. There are 17 residues in the CDR3. CDR3 residues: CASSFLGEGHPVDTQYF. CDR3 DNA: TGTGCCAGCAGCTTCTTGGGGGAGGGTCACCCAGTGGATACACAGTATTTT.

The chain has TRBV7-2 and TRBJ2-2; D unclear. Germline V lookup: CDR1 SGHTA, CDR2 FQGNSA. This CDR3 has 15 amino acids. Trimming left V 2 bases short and J 6 bases short, with 13 bases between. The CDR3 DNA follows: TGTGCCAGCAGCTTATTGGTGGGCCGTTCCGGGGAGCTGTTTTTT. Its translation is CASSLLVGRSGELFF. Filled out from reference TRBV7-2 and TRBJ2-2, the complete variable domain reads GAGVSQSPSNKVTEKGKDVELRCDPISGHTALYWYRQSLGQGLEFLIYFQGNSAPDKSGLPSDRFSAERTGGSVSTLTIQRTQQEDSAVYLCASSLLVGRSGELFFGEGSRLTVL.

The sample holds a few counts of this clonotype. The V call is TRBV28, the J call TRBJ2-1; 11 bases line up with TRBD2. The trim removed 6 bases at V and 8 bases at J, leaving 15 bases unmatched. From germline, CDR1 is MDHEN and CDR2 SYDVKM. There are 17 residues in the CDR3. CDR3 DNA: TGTGCCAGCAGGACTTTAGGACTAGCGGGCTTTGGGGATGAGCAGTTCTTC. Its translation is CASRTLGLAGFGDEQFF.

J is TRBJ2-3 and V is TRBV5-1; TRBD1 agrees at 8 bases. Germline V gene sequence: CDR1 SGHRS, CDR2 YFSETQ. Germline trimming cut 0 bases from V and 2 bases from J; bases unmatched to any gene: 2. This CDR3 contains 15 residues. CDR3 in DNA: TGCGCCAGCAGCTTGGCGGGACAGGACACAGATACGCAGTATTTT. This encodes CASSLAGQDTDTQYF. The complete variable domain, with remaining parts taken from reference TRBV5-1 and TRBJ2-3, reads KAGVTQTPRYLIKTRGQQVTLSCSPISGHRSVSWYQQTPGQGLQFLFEYFSETQRNKGNFPGRFSGRQFSNSRSEMNVSTLELGDSALYLCASSLAGQDTDTQYFGPGTRLTVL.

The rearrangement joins TRBV6-6 to TRBJ2-5, with D perhaps TRBD2 (7 bases). Germline values: CDR1 MNHNY, CDR2 SVGAGI (reference sequence). V was cut by 4 bases and J by 1 base, with 16 bases left in between. The CDR3 is 16 residues long. Here the CDR3 DNA reads TGTGCCAGCAGTTCCGGACTAGGGACAACCCAAGAGACCCAGTACTTC. This sequence encodes CASSSGLGTTQETQYF.